The TCR beta chain under discussion was sequenced for a study of T cell responses to AZD1222 COVID-19 vaccine. Findings and caveats of the study: Nearly half of spike-specific TCRs reportedly target variant regions that are unmutated in the B.1.351 and B.1.1.7 variants.

Produced via immunoSEQ multiplex PCR; TCRdb's table is partial and in-frame only. Counted here are roughly 130,000 clones, 70% to 90% occurring once; the ten biggest clones make up about 1.6%. About this clone itself: The antigen is not known.

The source is an adult in good health. Here the sequenced sample was peripheral blood, taken on day 0 of AZD1222 vaccination.

For the CDR3, the DNA is TGCGCCAGCAGCCCGGATCGGACAGGGGCCCCGAACACTGAAGCTTTCTTT. It translates to CASSPDRTGAPNTEAFF. This chain joins TRBV5-1 and TRBJ1-1; 9 nucleotides align to TRBD1. CDR3 size: 17 residues. V dropped 4 bases and J dropped 1; count of bases not matched to a gene: 11. Germline CDR1 is SGHRS and CDR2 is YFSETQ.